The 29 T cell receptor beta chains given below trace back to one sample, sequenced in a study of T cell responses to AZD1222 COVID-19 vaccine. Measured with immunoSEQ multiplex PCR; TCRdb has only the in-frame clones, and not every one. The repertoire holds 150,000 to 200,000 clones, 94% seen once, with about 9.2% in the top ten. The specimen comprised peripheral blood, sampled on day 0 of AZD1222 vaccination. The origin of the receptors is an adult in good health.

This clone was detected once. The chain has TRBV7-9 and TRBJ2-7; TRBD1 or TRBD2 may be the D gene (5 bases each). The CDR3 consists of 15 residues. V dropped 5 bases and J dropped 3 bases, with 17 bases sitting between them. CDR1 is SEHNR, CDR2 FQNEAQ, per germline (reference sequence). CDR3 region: CASSTTSGALYEQYF. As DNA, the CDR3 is TGTGCCAGCAGCACAACATCCGGGGCCCTCTACGAGCAGTACTTC.

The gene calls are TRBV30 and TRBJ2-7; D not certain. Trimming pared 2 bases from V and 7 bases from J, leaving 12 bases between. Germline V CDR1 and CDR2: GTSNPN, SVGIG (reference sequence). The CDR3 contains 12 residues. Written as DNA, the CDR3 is TGTGCCTGGAGTTTGGGGATTGTTGAGCAGTACTTC. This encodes CAWSLGIVEQYF.

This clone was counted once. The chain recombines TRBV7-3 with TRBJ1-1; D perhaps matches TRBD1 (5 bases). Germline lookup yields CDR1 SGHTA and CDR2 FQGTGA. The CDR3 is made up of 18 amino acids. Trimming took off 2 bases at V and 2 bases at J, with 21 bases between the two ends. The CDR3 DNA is TGTGCCAGCAGCTTAGGCCGGTCCGGGGCCCTCGCAAACACTGAAGCTTTCTTT. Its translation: CASSLGRSGALANTEAFF.

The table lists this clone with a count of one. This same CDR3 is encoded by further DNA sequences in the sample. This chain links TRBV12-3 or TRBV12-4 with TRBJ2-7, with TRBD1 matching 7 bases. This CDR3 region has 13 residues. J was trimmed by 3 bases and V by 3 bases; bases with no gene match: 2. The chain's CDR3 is CASSLRQGYEQYF. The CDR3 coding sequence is TGTGCCAGCAGTTTGCGACAGGGCTACGAGCAGTACTTC.

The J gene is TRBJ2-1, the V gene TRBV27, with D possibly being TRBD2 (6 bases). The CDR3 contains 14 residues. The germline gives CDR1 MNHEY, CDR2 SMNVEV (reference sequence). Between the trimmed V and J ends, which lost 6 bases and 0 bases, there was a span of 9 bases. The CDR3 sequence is CASSGGPSYNEQFF. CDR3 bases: TGTGCCAGCAGCGGGGGACCCTCCTACAATGAGCAGTTCTTC.

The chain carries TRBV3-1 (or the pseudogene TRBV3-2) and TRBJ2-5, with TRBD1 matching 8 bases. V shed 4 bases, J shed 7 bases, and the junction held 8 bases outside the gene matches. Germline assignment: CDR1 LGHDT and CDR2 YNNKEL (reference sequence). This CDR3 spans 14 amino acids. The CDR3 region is CASSPRGRPGTQYF. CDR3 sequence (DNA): TGTGCCAGCAGCCCCAGGGGGCGGCCAGGGACCCAGTACTTC.

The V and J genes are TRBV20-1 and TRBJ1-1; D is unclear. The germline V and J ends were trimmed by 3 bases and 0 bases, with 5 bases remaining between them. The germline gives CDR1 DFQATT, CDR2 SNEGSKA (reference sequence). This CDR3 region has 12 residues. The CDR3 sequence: CSASVMNTEAFF. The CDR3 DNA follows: TGCAGTGCTAGTGTGATGAACACTGAAGCTTTCTTT.

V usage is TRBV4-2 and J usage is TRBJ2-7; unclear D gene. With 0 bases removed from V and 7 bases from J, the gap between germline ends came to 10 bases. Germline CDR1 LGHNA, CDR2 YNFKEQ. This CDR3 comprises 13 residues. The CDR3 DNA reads TGTGCCAGCAGCCAAGATCCGAGTGGGGAGCAGTACTTC. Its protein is CASSQDPSGEQYF.

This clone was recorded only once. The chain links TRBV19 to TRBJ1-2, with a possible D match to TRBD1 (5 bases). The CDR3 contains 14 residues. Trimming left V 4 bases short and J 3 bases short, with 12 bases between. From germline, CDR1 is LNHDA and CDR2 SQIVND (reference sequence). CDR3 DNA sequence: TGTGCCAGTAGTAATGGAGGGGATTACTATGGCTACACCTTC. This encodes CASSNGGDYYGYTF.

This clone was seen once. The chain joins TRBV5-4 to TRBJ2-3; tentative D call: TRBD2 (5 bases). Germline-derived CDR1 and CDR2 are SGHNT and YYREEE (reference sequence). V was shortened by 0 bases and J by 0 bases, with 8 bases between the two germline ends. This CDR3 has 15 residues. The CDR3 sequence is CASSLEAGSTDTQYF. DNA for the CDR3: TGTGCCAGCAGCTTGGAGGCGGGCAGCACAGATACGCAGTATTTT.

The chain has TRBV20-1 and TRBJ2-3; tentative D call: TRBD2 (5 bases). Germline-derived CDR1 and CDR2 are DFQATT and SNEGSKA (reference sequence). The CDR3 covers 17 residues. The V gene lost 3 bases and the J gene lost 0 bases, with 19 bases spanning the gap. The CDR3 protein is CSASVVGWRHSTDTQYF. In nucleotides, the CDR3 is TGCAGTGCTAGTGTTGTTGGGTGGAGGCATAGCACAGATACGCAGTATTTT.

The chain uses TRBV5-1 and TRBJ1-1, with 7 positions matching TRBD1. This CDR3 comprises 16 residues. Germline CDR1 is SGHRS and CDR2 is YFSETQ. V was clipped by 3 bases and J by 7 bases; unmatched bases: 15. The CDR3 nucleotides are TGCGCCAGCAGCTCTATGGGACAGTCGAGGGCATATGAAGCTTTCTTT. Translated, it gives CASSSMGQSRAYEAFF.

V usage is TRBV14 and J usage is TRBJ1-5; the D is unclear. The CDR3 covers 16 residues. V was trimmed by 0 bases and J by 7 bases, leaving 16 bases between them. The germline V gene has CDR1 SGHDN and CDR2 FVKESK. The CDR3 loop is CASSQDFPRVQQPQHF. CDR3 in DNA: TGTGCCAGCAGCCAAGATTTCCCGAGGGTACAGCAGCCCCAGCATTTT.

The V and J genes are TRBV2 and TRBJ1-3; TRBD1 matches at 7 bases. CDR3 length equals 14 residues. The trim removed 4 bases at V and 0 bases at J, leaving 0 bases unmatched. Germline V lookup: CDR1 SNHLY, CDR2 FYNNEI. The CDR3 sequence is CASSGDSSGNTIYF. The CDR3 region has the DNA TGTGCCAGCAGTGGGGACAGCTCTGGAAACACCATATATTTT.

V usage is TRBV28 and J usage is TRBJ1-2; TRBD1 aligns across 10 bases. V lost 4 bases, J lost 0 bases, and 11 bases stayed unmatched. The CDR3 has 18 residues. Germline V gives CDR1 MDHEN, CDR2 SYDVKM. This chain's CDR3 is CASSSLPGQGLANYGYTF. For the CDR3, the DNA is TGTGCCAGCAGTTCCCTCCCGGGACAGGGGCTGGCTAACTATGGCTACACCTTC.

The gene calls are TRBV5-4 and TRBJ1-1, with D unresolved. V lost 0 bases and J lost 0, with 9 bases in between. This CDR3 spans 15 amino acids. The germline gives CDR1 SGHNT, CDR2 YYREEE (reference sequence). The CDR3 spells CASSLGSPMNTEAFF. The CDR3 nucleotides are TGTGCCAGCAGCTTGGGCAGCCCCATGAACACTGAAGCTTTCTTT.

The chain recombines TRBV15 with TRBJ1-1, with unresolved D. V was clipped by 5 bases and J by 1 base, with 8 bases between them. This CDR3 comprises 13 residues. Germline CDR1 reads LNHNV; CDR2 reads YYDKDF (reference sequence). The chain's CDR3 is CATSQDGNTEAFF. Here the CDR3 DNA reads TGTGCCACCAGCCAGGACGGGAACACTGAAGCTTTCTTT.

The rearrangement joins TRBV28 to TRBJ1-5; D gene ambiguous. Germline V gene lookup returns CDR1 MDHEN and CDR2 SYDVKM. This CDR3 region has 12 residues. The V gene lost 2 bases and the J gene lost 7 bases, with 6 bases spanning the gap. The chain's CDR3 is CASSLAAQPQHF. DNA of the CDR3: TGTGCCAGCAGTTTAGCGGCCCAGCCCCAGCATTTT.

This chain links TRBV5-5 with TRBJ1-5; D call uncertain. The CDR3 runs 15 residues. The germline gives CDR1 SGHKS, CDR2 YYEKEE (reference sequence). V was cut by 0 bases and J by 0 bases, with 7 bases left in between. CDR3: CASSLGVTSNQPQHF. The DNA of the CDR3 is TGTGCCAGCAGCTTGGGGGTCACTAGCAATCAGCCCCAGCATTTT.

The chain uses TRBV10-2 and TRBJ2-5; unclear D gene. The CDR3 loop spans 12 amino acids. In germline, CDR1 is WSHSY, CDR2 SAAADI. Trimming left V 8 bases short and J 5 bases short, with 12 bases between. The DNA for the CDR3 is TGCGCCAGCCTCTCTGATGGGGAGACCCAGTACTTC. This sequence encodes CASLSDGETQYF.

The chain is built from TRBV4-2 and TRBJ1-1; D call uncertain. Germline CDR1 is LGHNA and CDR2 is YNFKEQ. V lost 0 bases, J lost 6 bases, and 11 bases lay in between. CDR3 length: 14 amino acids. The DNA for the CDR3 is TGTGCCAGCAGCCAAGATCGAGGCGCGTCTGAAGCTTTCTTT. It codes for CASSQDRGASEAFF.

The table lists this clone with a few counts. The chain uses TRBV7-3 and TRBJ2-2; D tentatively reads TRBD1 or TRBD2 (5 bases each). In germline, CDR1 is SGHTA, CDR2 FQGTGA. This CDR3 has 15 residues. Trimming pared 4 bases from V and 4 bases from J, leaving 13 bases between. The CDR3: CASSWSGRGTGELFF. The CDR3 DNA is TGTGCCAGCAGCTGGTCGGGGCGTGGCACCGGGGAGCTGTTTTTT.

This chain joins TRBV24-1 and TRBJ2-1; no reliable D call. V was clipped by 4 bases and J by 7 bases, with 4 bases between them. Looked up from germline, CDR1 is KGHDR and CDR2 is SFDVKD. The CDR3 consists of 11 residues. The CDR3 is CATSERNEQFF. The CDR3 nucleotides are TGTGCCACCAGTGAGAGGAATGAGCAGTTCTTC.

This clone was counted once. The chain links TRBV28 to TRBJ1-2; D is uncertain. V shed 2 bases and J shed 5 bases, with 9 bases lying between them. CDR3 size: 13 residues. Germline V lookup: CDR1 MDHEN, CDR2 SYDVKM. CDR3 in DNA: TGTGCCAGCAGTTTAGAGAACCGGTATGGCTACACCTTC. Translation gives CASSLENRYGYTF.

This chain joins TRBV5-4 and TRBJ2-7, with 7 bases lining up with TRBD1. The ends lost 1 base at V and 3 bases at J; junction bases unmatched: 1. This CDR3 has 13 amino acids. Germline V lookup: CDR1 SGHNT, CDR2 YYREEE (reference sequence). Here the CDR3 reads CASSLPGGYEQYF. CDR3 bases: TGTGCCAGCAGCTTGCCAGGGGGCTACGAGCAGTACTTC.

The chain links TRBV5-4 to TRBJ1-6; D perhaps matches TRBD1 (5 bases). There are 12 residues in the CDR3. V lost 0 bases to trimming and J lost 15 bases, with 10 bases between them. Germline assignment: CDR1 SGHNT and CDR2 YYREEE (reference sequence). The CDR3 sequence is CASSLVEQDLHF. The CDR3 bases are TGTGCCAGCAGCTTGGTAGAACAGGACCTCCACTTT. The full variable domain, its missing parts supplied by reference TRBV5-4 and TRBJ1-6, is ETGVTQSPTHLIKTRGQQVTLRCSSQSGHNTVSWYQQALGQGPQFIFQYYREEENGRGNFPPRFSGLQFPNYSSELNVNALELDDSALYLCASSLVEQDLHFGNGTRLTVT.

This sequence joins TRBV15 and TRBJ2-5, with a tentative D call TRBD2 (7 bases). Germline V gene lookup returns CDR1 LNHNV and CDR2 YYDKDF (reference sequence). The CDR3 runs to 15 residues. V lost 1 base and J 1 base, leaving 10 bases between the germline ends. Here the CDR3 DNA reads TGTGCCACCAGCAGAGGGGGGGGCACCCAAGAGACCCAGTACTTC. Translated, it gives CATSRGGGTQETQYF.

CDR3 sequence: CASSGGAASSYNEQFF. The CDR3 DNA follows: TGTGCCAGCAGTGGAGGAGCGGCTAGCTCCTACAATGAGCAGTTCTTC. V usage is TRBV6-1 and J usage is TRBJ2-1; maybe TRBD2 (5 bases). Germline V CDR1 and CDR2: MNHNS, SASEGT. CDR3 size: 16 residues. Trimming shortened V by 4 bases and J by 0 bases, and 13 bases separated the two germline ends.

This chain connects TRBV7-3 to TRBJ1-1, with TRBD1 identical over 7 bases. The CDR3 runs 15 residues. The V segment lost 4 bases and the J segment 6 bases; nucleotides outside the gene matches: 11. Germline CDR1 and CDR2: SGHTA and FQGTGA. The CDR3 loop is CASSSTGKRRSEAFF. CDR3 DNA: TGTGCCAGCAGCTCGACAGGGAAGAGGCGGTCTGAAGCTTTCTTT. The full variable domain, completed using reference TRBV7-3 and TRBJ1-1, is GAGVSQTPSNKVTEKGKYVELRCDPISGHTALYWYRQSLGQGPEFLIYFQGTGAADDSGLPNDRFFAVRPEGSVSTLKIQRTERGDSAVYLCASSSTGKRRSEAFFGQGTRLTVV.